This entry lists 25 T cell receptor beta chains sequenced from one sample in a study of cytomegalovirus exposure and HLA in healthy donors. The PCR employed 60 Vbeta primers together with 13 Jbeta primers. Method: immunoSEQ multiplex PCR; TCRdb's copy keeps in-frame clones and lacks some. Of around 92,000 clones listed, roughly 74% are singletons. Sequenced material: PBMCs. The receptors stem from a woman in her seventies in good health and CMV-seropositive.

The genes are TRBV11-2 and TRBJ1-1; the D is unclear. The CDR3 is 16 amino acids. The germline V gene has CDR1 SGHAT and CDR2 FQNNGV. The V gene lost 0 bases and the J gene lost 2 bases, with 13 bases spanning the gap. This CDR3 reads CASSLDPGGINTEAFF. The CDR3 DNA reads TGTGCCAGCAGCTTAGATCCGGGAGGGATAAACACTGAAGCTTTCTTT.

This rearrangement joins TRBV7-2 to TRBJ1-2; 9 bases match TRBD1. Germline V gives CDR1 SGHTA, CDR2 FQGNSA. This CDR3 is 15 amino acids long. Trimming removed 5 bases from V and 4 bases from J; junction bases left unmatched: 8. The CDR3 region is CASSENPGQGYGYTF. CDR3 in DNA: TGTGCCAGCAGCGAGAACCCGGGACAGGGCTATGGCTACACCTTC.

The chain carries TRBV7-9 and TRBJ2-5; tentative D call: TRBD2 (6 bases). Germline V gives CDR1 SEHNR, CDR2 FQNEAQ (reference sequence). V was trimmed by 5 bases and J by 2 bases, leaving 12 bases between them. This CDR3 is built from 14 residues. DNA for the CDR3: TGTGCCAGCAGCAACGGCGCGGGACAAGAGACCCAGTACTTC. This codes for CASSNGAGQETQYF.

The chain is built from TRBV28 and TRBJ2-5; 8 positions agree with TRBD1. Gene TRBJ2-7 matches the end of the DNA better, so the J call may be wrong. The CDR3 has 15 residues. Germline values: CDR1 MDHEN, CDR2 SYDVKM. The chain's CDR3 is CASSAPGRGLNEQYF. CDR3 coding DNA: TGTGCCAGCAGCGCCCCCGGCAGGGGGCTCAACGAGCAGTACTTC.

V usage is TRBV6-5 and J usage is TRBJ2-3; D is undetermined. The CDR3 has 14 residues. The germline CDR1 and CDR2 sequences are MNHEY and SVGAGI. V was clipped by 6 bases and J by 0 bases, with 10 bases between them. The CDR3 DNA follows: TGTGCCAGCAGCCGCCTCCGGAGCACAGATACGCAGTATTTT. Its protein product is CASSRLRSTDTQYF.

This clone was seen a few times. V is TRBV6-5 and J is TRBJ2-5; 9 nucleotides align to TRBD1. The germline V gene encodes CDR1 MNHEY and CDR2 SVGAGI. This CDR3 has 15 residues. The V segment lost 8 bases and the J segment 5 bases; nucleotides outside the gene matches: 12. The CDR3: CASSKDRGLRETQYF. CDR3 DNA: TGTGCCAGCTCTAAGGACAGGGGCCTCCGGGAGACCCAGTACTTC.

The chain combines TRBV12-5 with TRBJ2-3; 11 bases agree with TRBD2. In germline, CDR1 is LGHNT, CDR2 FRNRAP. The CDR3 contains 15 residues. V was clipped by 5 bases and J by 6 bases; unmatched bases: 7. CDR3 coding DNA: TGTGCTAGTGGTCCTGGACTAGCGGGCTACGATACGCAGTATTTT. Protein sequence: CASGPGLAGYDTQYF.

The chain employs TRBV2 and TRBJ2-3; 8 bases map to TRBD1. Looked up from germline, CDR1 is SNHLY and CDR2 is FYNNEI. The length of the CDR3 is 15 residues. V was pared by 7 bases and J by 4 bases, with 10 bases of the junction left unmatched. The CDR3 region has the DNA TGTGCCAGCAATACCCGAACAGGGGGGCCAGATACGCAGTATTTT. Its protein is CASNTRTGGPDTQYF.

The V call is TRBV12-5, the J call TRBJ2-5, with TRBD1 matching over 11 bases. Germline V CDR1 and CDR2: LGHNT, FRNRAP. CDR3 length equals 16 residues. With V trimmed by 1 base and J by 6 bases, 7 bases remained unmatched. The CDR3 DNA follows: TGTGCTAGTGGTTTGGGTCGGACAGGGGGCCTGAAGACCCAGTACTTC. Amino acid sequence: CASGLGRTGGLKTQYF.

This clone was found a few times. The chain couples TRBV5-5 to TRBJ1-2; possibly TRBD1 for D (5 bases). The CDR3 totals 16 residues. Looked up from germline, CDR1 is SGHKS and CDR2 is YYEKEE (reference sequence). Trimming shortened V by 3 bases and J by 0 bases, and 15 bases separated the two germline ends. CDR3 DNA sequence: TGTGCCAGCAGCTCGGGAGGGGTATCGGCTAACTATGGCTACACCTTC. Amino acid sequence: CASSSGGVSANYGYTF.

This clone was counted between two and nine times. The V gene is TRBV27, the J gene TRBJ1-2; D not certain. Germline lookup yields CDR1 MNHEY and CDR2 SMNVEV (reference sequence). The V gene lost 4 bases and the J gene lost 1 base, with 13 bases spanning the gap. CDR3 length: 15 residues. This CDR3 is CASSSIRGFNYGYTF. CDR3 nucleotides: TGTGCCAGCAGTTCCATCAGAGGGTTTAACTATGGCTACACCTTC.

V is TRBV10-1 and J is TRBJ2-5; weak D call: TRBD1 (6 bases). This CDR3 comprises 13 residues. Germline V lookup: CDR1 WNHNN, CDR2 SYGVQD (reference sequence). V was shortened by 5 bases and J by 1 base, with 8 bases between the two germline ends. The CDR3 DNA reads TGCGCCAGCAGTAGGGACATCCAAGAGACCCAGTACTTC. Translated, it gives CASSRDIQETQYF.

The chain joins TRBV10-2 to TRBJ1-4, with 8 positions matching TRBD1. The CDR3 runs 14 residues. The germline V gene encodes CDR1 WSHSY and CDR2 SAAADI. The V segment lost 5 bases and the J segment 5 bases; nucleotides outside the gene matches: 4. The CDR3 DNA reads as TGCGCCAGCAGTCCGGACAGGGACAATGAAAAACTGTTTTTT. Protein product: CASSPDRDNEKLFF.

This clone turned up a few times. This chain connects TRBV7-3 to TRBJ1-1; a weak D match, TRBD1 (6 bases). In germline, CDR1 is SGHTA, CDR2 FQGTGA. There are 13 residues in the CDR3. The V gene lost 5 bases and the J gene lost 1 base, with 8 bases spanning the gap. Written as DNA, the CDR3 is TGTGCCAGCAGCATACAGGGGAACACTGAAGCTTTCTTT. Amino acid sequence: CASSIQGNTEAFF. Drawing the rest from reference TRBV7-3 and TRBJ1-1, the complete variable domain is GAGVSQTPSNKVTEKGKYVELRCDPISGHTALYWYRQSLGQGPEFLIYFQGTGAADDSGLPNDRFFAVRPEGSVSTLKIQRTERGDSAVYLCASSIQGNTEAFFGQGTRLTVV.

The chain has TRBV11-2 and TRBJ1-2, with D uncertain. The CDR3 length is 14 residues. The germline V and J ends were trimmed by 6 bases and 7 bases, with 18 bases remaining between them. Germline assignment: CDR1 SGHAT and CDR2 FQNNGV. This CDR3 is CASRRVGPLLGYTF. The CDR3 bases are TGTGCCAGCAGGAGGGTCGGCCCCCTCCTTGGCTACACCTTC.

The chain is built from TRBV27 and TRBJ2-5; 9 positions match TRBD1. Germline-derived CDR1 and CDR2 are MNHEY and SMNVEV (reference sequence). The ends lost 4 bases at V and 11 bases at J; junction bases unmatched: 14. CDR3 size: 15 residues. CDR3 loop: CASSSPGQGGSGQYF. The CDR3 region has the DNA TGTGCCAGCAGTTCCCCGGGACAGGGTGGTTCCGGGCAGTACTTC.

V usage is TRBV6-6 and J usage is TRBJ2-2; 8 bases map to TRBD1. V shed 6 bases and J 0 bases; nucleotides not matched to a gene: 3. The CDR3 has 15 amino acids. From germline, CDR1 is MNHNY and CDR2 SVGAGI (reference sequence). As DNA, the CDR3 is TGTGCCAGCAGCCTACAGGGGGCGAACACCGGGGAGCTGTTTTTT. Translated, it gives CASSLQGANTGELFF.

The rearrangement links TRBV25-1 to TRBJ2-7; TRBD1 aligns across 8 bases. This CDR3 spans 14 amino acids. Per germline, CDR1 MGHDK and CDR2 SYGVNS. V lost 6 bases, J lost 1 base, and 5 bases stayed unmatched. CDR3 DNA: TGTGCCAGCAGGCCAGGACAGGGATCCTACGAGCAGTACTTC. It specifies CASRPGQGSYEQYF.

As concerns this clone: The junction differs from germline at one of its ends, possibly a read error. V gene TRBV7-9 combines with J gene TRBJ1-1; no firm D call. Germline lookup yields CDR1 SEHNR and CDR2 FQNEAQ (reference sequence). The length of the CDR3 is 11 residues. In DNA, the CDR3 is TGTTCCAGCAGCTCCTTGTTGGAAGCTTTCTTT. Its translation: CSSSSLLEAFF.

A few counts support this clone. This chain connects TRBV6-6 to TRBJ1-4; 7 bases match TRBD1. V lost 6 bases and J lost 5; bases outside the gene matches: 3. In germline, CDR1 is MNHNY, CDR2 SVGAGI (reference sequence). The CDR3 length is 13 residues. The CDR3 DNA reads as TGTGCCAGCAGAGGGACAGAGAATGAAAAACTGTTTTTT. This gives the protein CASRGTENEKLFF.

The CDR3 nucleotides read TGTGCCTGGAGTTCCGGACTTAATCAGCCCCAGCATTTT. Protein: CAWSSGLNQPQHF. V usage is TRBV30 and J usage is TRBJ1-5, with D unclear. Trimming took off 2 bases at V and 4 bases at J, with 9 bases between the two ends. Germline V gives CDR1 GTSNPN, CDR2 SVGIG (reference sequence). The CDR3 contains 13 residues.

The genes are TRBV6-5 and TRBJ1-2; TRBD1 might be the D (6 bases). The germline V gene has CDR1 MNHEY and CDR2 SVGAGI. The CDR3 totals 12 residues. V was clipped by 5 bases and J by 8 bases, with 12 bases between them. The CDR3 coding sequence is TGTGCCAGCAGTCCGCGGACAGACGGCTACACCTTC. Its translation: CASSPRTDGYTF.

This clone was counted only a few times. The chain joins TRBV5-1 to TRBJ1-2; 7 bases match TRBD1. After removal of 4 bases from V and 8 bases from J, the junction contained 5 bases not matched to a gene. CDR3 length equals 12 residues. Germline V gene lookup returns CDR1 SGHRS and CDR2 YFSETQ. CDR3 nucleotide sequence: TGCGCCAGCAGCGTACCAGGGGGGGGCTACACCTTC. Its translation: CASSVPGGGYTF.

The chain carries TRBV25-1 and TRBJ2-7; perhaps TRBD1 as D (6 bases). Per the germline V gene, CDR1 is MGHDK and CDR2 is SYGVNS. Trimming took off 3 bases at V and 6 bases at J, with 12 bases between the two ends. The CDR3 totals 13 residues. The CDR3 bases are TGTGCCAGCAGTGATTGGACAGACCTCGAGCAGTACTTC. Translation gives CASSDWTDLEQYF.

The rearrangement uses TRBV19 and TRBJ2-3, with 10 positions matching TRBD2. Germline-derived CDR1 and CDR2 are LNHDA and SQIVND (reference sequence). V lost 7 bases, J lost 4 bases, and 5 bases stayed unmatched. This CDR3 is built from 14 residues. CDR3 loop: CASNLAGAPDTQYF. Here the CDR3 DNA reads TGTGCCAGTAACCTAGCGGGAGCCCCAGATACGCAGTATTTT.